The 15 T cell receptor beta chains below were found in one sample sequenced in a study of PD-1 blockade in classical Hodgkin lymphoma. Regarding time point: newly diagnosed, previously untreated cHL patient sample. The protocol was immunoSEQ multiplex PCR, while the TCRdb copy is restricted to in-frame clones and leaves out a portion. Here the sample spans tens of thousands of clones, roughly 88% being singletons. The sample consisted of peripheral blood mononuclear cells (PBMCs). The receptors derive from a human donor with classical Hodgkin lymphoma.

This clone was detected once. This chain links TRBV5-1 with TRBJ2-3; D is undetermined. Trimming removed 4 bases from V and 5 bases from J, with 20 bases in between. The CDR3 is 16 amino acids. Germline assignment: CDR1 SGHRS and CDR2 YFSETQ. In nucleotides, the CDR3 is TGCGCCAGCAGCCCCGCGGTTGAGATTGGTATAGATACGCAGTATTTT. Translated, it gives CASSPAVEIGIDTQYF.

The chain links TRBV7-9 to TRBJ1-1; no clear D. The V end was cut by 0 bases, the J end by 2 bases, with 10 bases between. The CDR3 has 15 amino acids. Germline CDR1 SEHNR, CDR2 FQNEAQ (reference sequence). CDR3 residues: CASSLALTVNTEAFF. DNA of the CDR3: TGTGCCAGCAGCTTAGCCCTAACAGTAAACACTGAAGCTTTCTTT. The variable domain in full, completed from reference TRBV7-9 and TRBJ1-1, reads DTGVSQNPRHKITKRGQNVTFRCDPISEHNRLYWYRQTLGQGPEFLTYFQNEAQLEKSRLLSDRFSAERPKGSFSTLEIQRTEQGDSAMYLCASSLALTVNTEAFFGQGTRLTVV.

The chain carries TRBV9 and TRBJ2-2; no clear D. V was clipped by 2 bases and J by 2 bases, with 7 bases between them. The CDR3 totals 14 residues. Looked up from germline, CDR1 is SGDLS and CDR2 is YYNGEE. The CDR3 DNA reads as TGTGCCAGCAGCGTTTGGGAAAACACCGGGGAGCTGTTTTTT. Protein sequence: CASSVWENTGELFF.

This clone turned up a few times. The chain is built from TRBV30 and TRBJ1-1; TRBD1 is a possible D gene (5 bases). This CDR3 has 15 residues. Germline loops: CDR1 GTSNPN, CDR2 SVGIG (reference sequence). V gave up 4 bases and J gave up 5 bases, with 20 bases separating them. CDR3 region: CAWTIPGKGWTEAFF. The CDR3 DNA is TGTGCCTGGACAATACCGGGGAAGGGGTGGACTGAAGCTTTCTTT.

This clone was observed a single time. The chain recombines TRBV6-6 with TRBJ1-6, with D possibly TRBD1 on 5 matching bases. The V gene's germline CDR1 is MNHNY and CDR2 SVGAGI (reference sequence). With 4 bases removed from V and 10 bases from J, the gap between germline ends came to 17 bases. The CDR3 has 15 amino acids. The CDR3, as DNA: TGTGCCAGCAGTTCCTACCTCAGGGCGGGATCACCCCTCCACTTT. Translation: CASSSYLRAGSPLHF.

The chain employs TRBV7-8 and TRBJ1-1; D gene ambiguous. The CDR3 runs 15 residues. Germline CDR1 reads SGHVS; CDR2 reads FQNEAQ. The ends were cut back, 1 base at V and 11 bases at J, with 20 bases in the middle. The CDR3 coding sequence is TGTGCCAGCAGCTTAGTATCGGAGGGAGGCAGCATGGCTTTCTTT. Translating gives CASSLVSEGGSMAFF.

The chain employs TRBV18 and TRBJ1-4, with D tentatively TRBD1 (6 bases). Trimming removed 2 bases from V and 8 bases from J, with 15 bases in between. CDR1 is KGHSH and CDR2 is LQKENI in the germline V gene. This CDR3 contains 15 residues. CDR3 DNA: TGTGCCAGCTCACCAGTCTCTGCAGGGGAAGAAAAACTGTTTTTT. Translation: CASSPVSAGEEKLFF.

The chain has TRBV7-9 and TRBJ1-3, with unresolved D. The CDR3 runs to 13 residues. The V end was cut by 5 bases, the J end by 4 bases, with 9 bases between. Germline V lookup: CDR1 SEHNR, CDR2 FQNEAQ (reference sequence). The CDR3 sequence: CASSPKTGNTIYF. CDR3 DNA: TGTGCCAGCAGCCCCAAAACCGGAAACACCATATATTTT.

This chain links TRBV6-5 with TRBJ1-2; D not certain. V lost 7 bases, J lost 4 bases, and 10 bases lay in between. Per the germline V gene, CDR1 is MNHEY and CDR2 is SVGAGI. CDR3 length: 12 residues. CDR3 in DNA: TGTGCCAGCAAAGTACCGGGCTATGGCTACACCTTC. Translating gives CASKVPGYGYTF.

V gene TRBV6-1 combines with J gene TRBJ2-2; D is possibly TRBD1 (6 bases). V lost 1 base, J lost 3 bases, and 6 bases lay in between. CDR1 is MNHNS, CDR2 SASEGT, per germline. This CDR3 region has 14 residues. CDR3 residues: CASSEGTDTGELFF. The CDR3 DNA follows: TGTGCCAGCAGTGAAGGGACAGACACCGGGGAGCTGTTTTTT.

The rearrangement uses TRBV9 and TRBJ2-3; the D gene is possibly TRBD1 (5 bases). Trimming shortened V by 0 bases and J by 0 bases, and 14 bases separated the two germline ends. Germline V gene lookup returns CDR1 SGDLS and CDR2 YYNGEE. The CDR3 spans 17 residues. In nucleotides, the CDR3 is TGTGCCAGCAGCGTAGCTGGGGCAACTACTAGCACAGATACGCAGTATTTT. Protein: CASSVAGATTSTDTQYF.

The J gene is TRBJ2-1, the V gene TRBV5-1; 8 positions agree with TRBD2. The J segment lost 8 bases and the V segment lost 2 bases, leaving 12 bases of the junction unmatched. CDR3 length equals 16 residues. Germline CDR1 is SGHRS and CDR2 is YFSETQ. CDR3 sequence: CASSLQPSGSGDEQFF. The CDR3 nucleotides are TGCGCCAGCAGCTTACAACCGAGCGGGAGTGGGGATGAGCAGTTCTTC.

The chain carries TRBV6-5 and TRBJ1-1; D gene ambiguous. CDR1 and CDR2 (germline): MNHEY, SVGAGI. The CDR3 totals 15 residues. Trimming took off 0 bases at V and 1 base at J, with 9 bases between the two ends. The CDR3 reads CASSYSRHPNTEAFF. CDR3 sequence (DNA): TGTGCCAGCAGTTACTCGCGTCATCCGAACACTGAAGCTTTCTTT.

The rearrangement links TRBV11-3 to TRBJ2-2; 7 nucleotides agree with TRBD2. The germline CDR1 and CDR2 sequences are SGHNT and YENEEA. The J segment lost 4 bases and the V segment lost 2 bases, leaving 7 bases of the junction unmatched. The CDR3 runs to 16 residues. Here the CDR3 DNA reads TGTGCCAGCAGCTTACGCGGGAGTGAATCCACCGGGGAGCTGTTTTTT. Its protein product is CASSLRGSESTGELFF. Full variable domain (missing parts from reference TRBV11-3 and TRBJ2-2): EAGVVQSPRYKIIEKKQPVAFWCNPISGHNTLYWYLQNLGQGPELLIRYENEEAVDDSQLPKDRFSAERLKGVDSTLKIQPAELGDSAVYLCASSLRGSESTGELFFGEGSRLTVL.

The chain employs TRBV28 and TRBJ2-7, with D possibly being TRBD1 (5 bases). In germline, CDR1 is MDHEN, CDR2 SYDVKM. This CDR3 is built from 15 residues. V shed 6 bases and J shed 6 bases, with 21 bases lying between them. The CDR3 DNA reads TGTGCCAGCAGCACCCAGGGCTTCCGAAAAAGCGAGCAGTACTTC. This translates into CASSTQGFRKSEQYF.